This T cell receptor beta chain appears in the sequencing data of a study of a mutant IDH1 vaccine in newly diagnosed glioma. Indicated time point: week 11, during vaccination. In the vaccine, a single dose held 300 ug of the mutant IDH1 20-mer peptide, along with topical imiquimod. Sequencing used immunoSEQ multiplex PCR; TCRdb keeps in-frame clones, though not all of them. Altogether under 55,000 clones are present, around 90% being singletons, with the ten largest covering over 2%. J gave up 0 bases and V 2 bases, and 15 bases lay outside the gene matches. Germline CDR1 reads LGHNA; CDR2 reads YNFKEQ. CDR3 length equals 20 residues. With regard to this clone: Antigen: not known.

The source was PBMCs, collected from a glioma patient whose treatment included an IDH1 peptide vaccine. The chain joins TRBV4-2 to TRBJ2-3; TRBD2 matches at 9 bases. This receptor was obtained from a man over 45 with glioma. CDR3 loop: CASSQLRGGLSDTSTDTQYF. In nucleotides, the CDR3 is TGTGCCAGCAGCCAATTGCGGGGGGGGTTATCAGATACTAGCACAGATACGCAGTATTTT.